Presented here are 25 T cell receptor beta chains from one specimen sequenced in a study of regulatory T cells in long-lasting Graves disease. Time point given: newly diagnosed GD, antithyroid drugs for less than 3 months. The TCR library was made from RNA that had been extracted from PBMCs in TRIzol. Through Arm-PCR of CDR3 regions and iRepertoire HTBI primers, TCR beta libraries were built. TCRdb itself ran the multiplex PCR reads through MiXCR, one entry per CDR3 protein. The sample has approximately 560,000 distinct CDR3 sequences, roughly a sixth seen once. The sample was also reused in another study, on T cells in Graves' hyperthyroidism and ophthalmopathy.

The sequenced sample was peripheral blood mononuclear cells (PBMCs), obtained at new diagnosis, from a patient treated with antithyroid drugs. The source of these receptors is a man younger than 30 with Graves disease.

This chain connects TRBV30 to TRBJ2-3; D might be TRBD1 (6 bases). Trimming left V 4 bases short and J 6 bases short, with 29 bases between. Germline-derived CDR1 and CDR2 are GTSNPN and SVGIG (reference sequence). The CDR3 totals 18 residues. Here the CDR3 reads CAWINLWGQGSPRDTQYF. CDR3 coding DNA: TGTGCCTGGATTAACCTATGGGGGCAAGGCTCCCCGAGGGATACGCAGTATTTT. Variable domain in full (rest from reference TRBV30 and TRBJ2-3): SQTIHQWPATLVQPVGSPLSLECTVEGTSNPNLYWYRQAAGRGLQLLFYSVGIGQISSEVPQNLSASRPQDRQFILSSKKLLLSDSGFYLCAWINLWGQGSPRDTQYFGPGTRLTVL.

The table lists this clonotype with many counts. The chain links TRBV20-1 to TRBJ2-1; 7 bases align to TRBD1. The CDR3 extends over 14 amino acids. After removal of 1 base from V and 7 bases from J, the junction contained 7 bases not matched to a gene. CDR1 is DFQATT and CDR2 is SNEGSKA in the germline V gene (reference sequence). Here the CDR3 DNA reads TGCAGTGCTAGAGCTCGGGACAGTATTAATGAGCAGTTCTTC. It codes for CSARARDSINEQFF.

This clonotype was seen ten or more times. The chain is built from TRBV5-1 and TRBJ2-1; 8 nucleotides align to TRBD1. J was trimmed by 4 bases and V by 4 bases; bases with no gene match: 7. Per the germline V gene, CDR1 is SGHRS and CDR2 is YFSETQ. This CDR3 region has 15 residues. DNA for the CDR3: TGCGCCAGCAGCGTAACAGGGGGTTTGTACAATGAGCAGTTCTTC. Translating gives CASSVTGGLYNEQFF.

This clonotype was detected ten times or more. J is TRBJ2-1 and V is TRBV7-9, with TRBD1 identical over 8 bases. This CDR3 contains 12 residues. Germline V gene sequence: CDR1 SEHNR, CDR2 FQNEAQ (reference sequence). Unmatched junction bases numbered 2, after V lost 4 bases and J lost 9 bases. In DNA, the CDR3 is TGTGCCAGCAGCTCACAGGGGGTTGAGCAGTTCTTC. Its translation: CASSSQGVEQFF.

This clonotype has a count of ten or more. This chain uses TRBV6-1 with TRBJ1-1; D is possibly TRBD1 (6 bases). CDR3 size: 13 residues. The germline V gene encodes CDR1 MNHNS and CDR2 SASEGT. The V gene lost 6 bases and the J gene lost 10 bases, with 18 bases spanning the gap. CDR3 DNA sequence: TGTGCCAGCAGGGCCCCGGGGGCAGAGGGAGCTTTCTTT. Amino acid sequence: CASRAPGAEGAFF.

This clonotype has ten or more counts. The chain uses TRBV6-2 or TRBV6-3 and TRBJ2-5; D perhaps matches TRBD2 (6 bases). Germline V gives CDR1 MNHEY, CDR2 SVGEGT. Trimming shortened V by 4 bases and J by 5 bases, and 14 bases separated the two germline ends. The CDR3 covers 14 residues. CDR3 in amino acids: CASSLAGRLETQYF. The CDR3 DNA is TGTGCCAGCAGTTTAGCAGGGAGGTTGGAGACCCAGTACTTC.

This clonotype has a count of ten or more. This rearrangement joins TRBV20-1 to TRBJ2-7; D is uncertain. Germline lookup yields CDR1 DFQATT and CDR2 SNEGSKA (reference sequence). The CDR3 loop spans 13 amino acids. V was cut by 0 bases and J by 3 bases, with 9 bases left in between. The CDR3 reads CSARDRTSYEQYF. The CDR3, as DNA: TGCAGTGCTAGAGATCGGACCAGCTACGAGCAGTACTTC.

In its sample, this clonotype was seen many times. The J gene is TRBJ2-5, the V gene TRBV28; D uncertain. This CDR3 is 11 amino acids long. CDR1 and CDR2 (germline): MDHEN, SYDVKM. The V end was cut by 6 bases, the J end by 6 bases, with 8 bases between. The CDR3: CASSREQTQYF. CDR3 DNA: TGTGCCAGCAGCCGCGAGCAGACCCAGTACTTC. Full variable domain (rest looked up from reference TRBV28 and TRBJ2-5): DVKVTQSSRYLVKRTGEKVFLECVQDMDHENMFWYRQDPGLGLRLIYFSYDVKMKEKGDIPEGYSVSREKKERFSLILESASTNQTSMYLCASSREQTQYFGPGTRLLVL.

This clonotype was observed a handful of times. The chain employs TRBV9 and TRBJ1-1; D not resolved. Germline CDR1 reads SGDLS; CDR2 reads YYNGEE. The ends were cut back, 4 bases at V and 0 bases at J, with 13 bases in the middle. CDR3 size: 15 residues. The CDR3 protein is CASSPEGLVNTEAFF. DNA of the CDR3: TGTGCCAGCAGCCCCGAGGGCCTTGTGAACACTGAAGCTTTCTTT.

This clonotype was detected many times. The chain joins TRBV27 to TRBJ2-3; tentatively, D is TRBD2 (6 bases). This CDR3 spans 16 amino acids. V dropped 7 bases and J dropped 6 bases, with 23 bases sitting between them. CDR1 is MNHEY and CDR2 is SMNVEV in the germline V gene (reference sequence). Written as DNA, the CDR3 is TGTGCCAGCAAAATCAATAGCGGCCAAAGTGGGGATACGCAGTATTTT. It is translated as CASKINSGQSGDTQYF.

At least ten counts were recorded for this clonotype. The rearrangement uses TRBV11-2 and TRBJ2-1; D unresolved. The CDR3 spans 11 residues. Trimming pared 3 bases from V and 7 bases from J, leaving 4 bases between. The germline V gene has CDR1 SGHAT and CDR2 FQNNGV. CDR3 loop: CASSFGNEQFF. As DNA, the CDR3 is TGTGCCAGCAGCTTCGGAAATGAGCAGTTCTTC.

The rearrangement uses TRBV20-1 and TRBJ1-5; 7 bases line up with TRBD1. Trimming took 1 base from V and 4 from J; bases not matched to a gene: 13. The CDR3 runs 17 residues. The germline V gene has CDR1 DFQATT and CDR2 SNEGSKA (reference sequence). The CDR3 bases are TGCAGTGCTAGAGGATCTATCCCCAGGGGGGGGAATCAGCCCCAGCATTTT. Encoded protein: CSARGSIPRGGNQPQHF.

This clonotype was recorded only once. CDR3: CASSQTTSGSRHEQFF. The CDR3, as DNA: TGTGCCAGCAGCCAAACGACTAGCGGGAGCAGGCATGAGCAGTTCTTC. The V and J genes are TRBV11-2 and TRBJ2-1, with 12 bases aligning to TRBD2. V lost 5 bases to trimming and J lost 8 bases; unmatched junction nucleotides: 10. CDR1 and CDR2 (germline): SGHAT, FQNNGV. CDR3 length: 16 residues. Combining the CDR3 with reference TRBV11-2 and TRBJ2-1 gives the whole variable domain EAGVAQSPRYKIIEKRQSVAFWCNPISGHATLYWYQQILGQGPKLLIQFQNNGVVDDSQLPKDRFSAERLKGVDSTLKIQPAKLEDSAVYLCASSQTTSGSRHEQFFGPGTRLTVL.

This clonotype was seen at least ten times. The J gene is TRBJ2-3, the V gene TRBV27; 7 bases line up with TRBD2. There are 14 residues in the CDR3. From germline, CDR1 is MNHEY and CDR2 SMNVEV (reference sequence). With V trimmed by 7 bases and J by 2 bases, 6 bases remained unmatched. CDR3 DNA: TGTGCCAGCACCCCGGGGGGTTTCACAGATACGCAGTATTTT. The encoded protein is CASTPGGFTDTQYF.

The chain combines TRBV3-1 with TRBJ2-7; the match to TRBD2 covers 9 bases. This CDR3 region has 16 residues. V dropped 4 bases and J dropped 0; count of bases not matched to a gene: 7. CDR1 and CDR2 from the germline V gene are LGHDT and YNNKEL (reference sequence). The CDR3 sequence: CASSPPRAGGSYEQYF. CDR3 nucleotide sequence: TGTGCCAGCAGCCCCCCGAGAGCGGGAGGCTCCTACGAGCAGTACTTC.

The chain recombines TRBV5-4 with TRBJ2-3; D is perhaps TRBD1 or TRBD2 (6 bases each). Germline V gene sequence: CDR1 SGHNT, CDR2 YYREEE (reference sequence). V shed 0 bases and J shed 0 bases, with 14 bases lying between them. The CDR3 loop spans 17 amino acids. CDR3 loop: CASSLGGAGLSTDTQYF. Written as DNA, the CDR3 is TGTGCCAGCAGCTTGGGGGGGGCGGGTCTTAGCACAGATACGCAGTATTTT.

The sample holds many counts of this clonotype. The CDR3 DNA reads as TGTGCCAGCAGTTCCGGGACTAGCGGCGAGGAAAAAGAGACCCAGTACTTC. Protein product: CASSSGTSGEEKETQYF. The chain is built from TRBV12-3 or TRBV12-4 and TRBJ2-5; 11 bases are a match to TRBD2. The CDR3 spans 17 residues. Germline trimming cut 4 bases from V and 3 bases from J; bases unmatched to any gene: 10.

In this sample, this clonotype turned up many times. The J gene is TRBJ2-3, the V gene TRBV28; TRBD2 might be the D (5 bases). This CDR3 has 14 amino acids. CDR1 MDHEN and CDR2 SYDVKM come from the germline V gene. V lost 6 bases to trimming and J lost 6 bases, with 16 bases between them. The DNA of the CDR3 is TGTGCCAGCAGCAACCCCGGGGAGATCGATACGCAGTATTTT. Amino acids: CASSNPGEIDTQYF.

This clonotype was detected many times. This chain connects TRBV9 to TRBJ2-7, with D perhaps TRBD1 (6 bases). The CDR3 is 15 residues long. The germline V and J ends were trimmed by 1 base and 7 bases, with 18 bases remaining between them. The germline V gene has CDR1 SGDLS and CDR2 YYNGEE. The CDR3 DNA is TGTGCCAGCAGCGTATCGGACAGCCCGCTCCGGGAGCAGTACTTC. Protein sequence: CASSVSDSPLREQYF.

This chain joins TRBV20-1 and TRBJ2-4; no firm D call. Germline V CDR1 and CDR2: DFQATT, SNEGSKA (reference sequence). V was clipped by 3 bases and J by 0 bases, with 15 bases between them. The CDR3 loop spans 16 amino acids. This CDR3 reads CSASSDPPVAKNIQYF. As DNA, the CDR3 is TGCAGTGCTAGCTCCGACCCGCCCGTAGCCAAAAACATTCAGTACTTC.

This clonotype was found many times. The rearrangement joins TRBV7-8 to TRBJ2-3; 10 bases match TRBD2. In germline, CDR1 is SGHVS, CDR2 FQNEAQ. V dropped 5 bases and J dropped 9; count of bases not matched to a gene: 11. This CDR3 is 15 amino acids long. CDR3 DNA sequence: TGTGCCAGCAGCCTCGGCGGACTAGCGGCATCCACGCAGTATTTT. Residues: CASSLGGLAASTQYF.

This clonotype was found many times. This sequence joins TRBV28 and TRBJ2-7; a weak D match, TRBD1 (6 bases). The V end lost 5 bases, the J end lost 0 bases, and 17 bases lay between the germline ends. Germline V gene sequence: CDR1 MDHEN, CDR2 SYDVKM. This CDR3 comprises 16 residues. The CDR3 nucleotides are TGTGCCAGCAGTGAAATGGGGGCGCTTAGCTCCTACGAGCAGTACTTC. It yields the protein CASSEMGALSSYEQYF.

This clonotype was recorded a few times. One base away lies a much larger clone, so this may be a sequencing read error. The J gene is TRBJ2-1, the V gene TRBV11-2, with D maybe TRBD2 (6 bases). Germline V gene data show CDR1 as SGHAT and CDR2 as FQNNGV. This CDR3 comprises 15 residues. The CDR3 reads CAGSLGPSGYDEQFF. The CDR3 DNA sequence: TGTGCCGGCAGCTTAGGCCCGAGCGGGTACGACGAGCAGTTCTTC. Full variable domain (remainder filled in from reference TRBV11-2 and TRBJ2-1): EAGVAQSPRYKIIEKRQSVAFWCNPISGHATLYWYQQILGQGPKLLIQFQNNGVVDDSQLPKDRFSAERLKGVDSTLKIQPAKLEDSAVYLCAGSLGPSGYDEQFFGPGTRLTVL.

This clonotype has just a few counts. This sequence joins TRBV24-1 and TRBJ2-1; D gene ambiguous. Looked up from germline, CDR1 is KGHDR and CDR2 is SFDVKD. This CDR3 is 14 amino acids long. V gave up 9 bases and J gave up 0 bases, with 11 bases separating them. This chain's CDR3 is CATVLWFSYNEQFF. In DNA form, the CDR3 reads TGTGCCACCGTTTTGTGGTTCTCCTACAATGAGCAGTTCTTC.

This clonotype showed up many times. The CDR3 nucleotides are TGTGCCAGCTCATACGACAGTGCGAGAGGAAACACTGAAGCTTTCTTT. Protein sequence: CASSYDSARGNTEAFF. This rearrangement joins TRBV18 to TRBJ1-1; TRBD1 might be the D (5 bases). CDR1 is KGHSH, CDR2 LQKENI, per germline. V lost 5 bases and J 2 bases, leaving 18 bases between the germline ends. The CDR3 has 16 amino acids.